This TCR beta chain derives from a study of sequential checkpoint blockade in melanoma. For the study at large: After both sequences, patients received maintenance nivolumab.

This CDR3 has 19 amino acids. The germline gives CDR1 SGHDT, CDR2 YYEEEE. V was clipped by 4 bases and J by 2 bases; unmatched bases: 16. Treatment reported: randomized to nivolumab then ipilimumab (arm A) or the reverse (arm B). PBMC sorting kept live CD3+CD8+ cells without CD19 or CD56. Some clones are missing from TCRdb's copy, which holds only in-frame ones; the method was immunoSEQ multiplex PCR. The sample includes about 20,000 clones, 82% of them seen just once. The chain couples TRBV5-6 to TRBJ2-1; 9 positions match TRBD1. The clonotype comes from a human donor with melanoma. The sample consisted of CD8+ T cells sorted from blood (inferred from file names), taken from a patient given nivolumab and ipilimumab in sequence. The CDR3 protein is CASSQPGQGLRSPYNEQFF. CDR3 nucleotides: TGTGCCAGCAGCCAACCGGGACAGGGACTTCGATCCCCCTACAATGAGCAGTTCTTC.